This TCR beta chain was documented in a study of cytomegalovirus exposure and HLA in healthy donors. The primer mix had 60 Vbeta and 13 Jbeta primers. The data were produced by immunoSEQ multiplex PCR, yet TCRdb's version contains in-frame clones alone and is incomplete. In the table there are about 110,000 clones, just under 70% of which are singletons. V was pared by 0 bases and J by 4 bases, with 7 bases between. This CDR3 region has 14 residues. Germline CDR1 reads LNHDA; CDR2 reads SQIVND (reference sequence). This TCR came from a man aged 25 to 45 in good health and CMV-seropositive. The chain is built from TRBV19 and TRBJ1-5; D remains unclear. Sequenced: PBMCs. The CDR3 region has the DNA TGTGCCAGTAGTATAGACAGAGGGAATCAGCCCCAGCATTTT. Translating gives CASSIDRGNQPQHF. Supplemented by reference TRBV19 and TRBJ1-5, the full variable domain reads DGGITQSPKYLFRKEGQNVTLSCEQNLNHDAMYWYRQDPGQGLRLIYYSQIVNDFQKGDIAEGYSVSREKKESFPLTVTSAQKNPTAFYLCASSIDRGNQPQHFGDGTRLSIL.